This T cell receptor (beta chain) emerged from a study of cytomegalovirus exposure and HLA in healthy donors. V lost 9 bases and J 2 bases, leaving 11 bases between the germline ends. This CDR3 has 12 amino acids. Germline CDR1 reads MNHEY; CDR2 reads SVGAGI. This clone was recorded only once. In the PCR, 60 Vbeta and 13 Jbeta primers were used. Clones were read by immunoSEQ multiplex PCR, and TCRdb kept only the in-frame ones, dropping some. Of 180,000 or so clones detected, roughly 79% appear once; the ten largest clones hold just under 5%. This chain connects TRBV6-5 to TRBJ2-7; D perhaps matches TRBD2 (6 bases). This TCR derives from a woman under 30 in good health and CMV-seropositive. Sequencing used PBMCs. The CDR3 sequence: CARRTGAYEQYF. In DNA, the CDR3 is TGTGCCAGGAGGACGGGGGCCTACGAGCAGTACTTC.